This passage covers 26 T cell receptor beta chains from one sample sequenced in a study of blood T cell repertoires in COVID-19. Method: immunoSEQ multiplex PCR; TCRdb's copy keeps in-frame clones and lacks some. Altogether under 300,000 clones are present, approximately 85% being singletons, with the ten largest covering under 8%. Sequenced input: PBMCs or T cells enriched from blood (not recorded which). These receptor sequences come from a woman in her fifties or sixties who had been exposed to COVID-19.

The chain combines TRBV5-1 with TRBJ2-1; D is unclear. The CDR3 loop spans 14 amino acids. Trimming shortened V by 0 bases and J by 6 bases, and 10 bases separated the two germline ends. CDR1 is SGHRS, CDR2 YFSETQ, per germline. CDR3 coding DNA: TGCGCCAGCAGCTTGGGCCTAGAAAGCAATGAGCAGTTCTTC. Its translation is CASSLGLESNEQFF.

The chain carries TRBV18 and TRBJ1-1; 7 bases are a match to TRBD1. The germline V gene encodes CDR1 KGHSH and CDR2 LQKENI. Trimming removed 5 bases from V and 1 base from J; junction bases left unmatched: 13. The CDR3 sequence is 17 residues long. The CDR3 is CASSWGSMTGWNTEAFF. CDR3 DNA: TGTGCCAGCTCATGGGGGTCGATGACAGGGTGGAACACTGAAGCTTTCTTT.

V and J are TRBV6-5 and TRBJ2-7, with TRBD1 matching over 8 bases. V shed 6 bases, J shed 4 bases, and the junction held 11 bases outside the gene matches. The CDR3 runs to 15 residues. Germline-derived CDR1 and CDR2 are MNHEY and SVGAGI. The CDR3 DNA is TGTGCCAGCAGCCAGGGGGCCTCCGACGAGTACGAGCAGTACTTC. Protein product: CASSQGASDEYEQYF.

As to this clone: Other DNA sequences in the same sample also yield this CDR3. The chain uses TRBV5-1 and TRBJ1-5; 8 bases agree with TRBD1. Trimming took 3 bases from V and 4 from J; bases not matched to a gene: 6. Germline assignment: CDR1 SGHRS and CDR2 YFSETQ. The length of the CDR3 is 15 residues. The CDR3 protein is CASSSGTGRNQPQHF. The DNA of the CDR3 is TGCGCCAGCAGCTCCGGGACAGGTCGAAATCAGCCCCAGCATTTT.

The chain carries TRBV9 and TRBJ1-5; the D gene is possibly TRBD1 (6 bases). The CDR3 is 14 residues long. Per the germline V gene, CDR1 is SGDLS and CDR2 is YYNGEE. Trimming cost V 1 base and J 7 bases, with 12 bases left between them. The CDR3 DNA reads as TGTGCCAGCAGCGTACAGGGGTTTCGGCAGCCCCAGCATTTT. Its translation: CASSVQGFRQPQHF.

The CDR3 protein is CASSLSDQEIGTSGFF. CDR3 coding DNA: TGTGCCAGCAGCTTATCGGATCAAGAGATAGGGACTAGCGGGTTCTTC. J is TRBJ2-1 and V is TRBV7-2, with TRBD2 matching 11 bases. J lost 15 bases, V lost 2 bases, and 15 bases had no gene match. CDR1 and CDR2 from the germline V gene are SGHTA and FQGNSA. CDR3 length equals 16 residues.

This clone was seen repeatedly, ten times or more. The chain joins TRBV7-6 to TRBJ2-7; D is possibly TRBD2 (6 bases). There are 14 residues in the CDR3. Germline CDR1 is SGHVS and CDR2 is FNYEAQ. The ends were cut back, 4 bases at V and 2 bases at J, with 12 bases in the middle. CDR3 bases: TGTGCCAGCAGCTATGGGACTTCAGCCTACGAGCAGTACTTC. Its protein is CASSYGTSAYEQYF.

V and J are TRBV5-1 and TRBJ2-5; D perhaps matches TRBD2 (7 bases). The CDR3 totals 17 residues. V was pared by 4 bases and J by 1 base, with 20 bases between. The germline V gene has CDR1 SGHRS and CDR2 YFSETQ. CDR3 in amino acids: CASSPRGGGGSQETQYF. The CDR3 DNA is TGCGCCAGCAGCCCCCGAGGAGGGGGGGGCTCCCAAGAGACCCAGTACTTC.

The chain carries TRBV6-5 and TRBJ2-7; the match to TRBD1 covers 9 bases. Germline V CDR1 and CDR2: MNHEY, SVGAGI. The CDR3 loop spans 15 amino acids. Trimming at V came to 2 bases and at J to 1 base, leaving 3 bases not matched to a gene. This chain's CDR3 is CASSYQTGGSYEQYF. CDR3 coding DNA: TGTGCCAGCAGTTACCAGACAGGGGGGTCCTACGAGCAGTACTTC.

The rearrangement links TRBV7-3 to TRBJ2-3, with 11 bases that match TRBD2. V gave up 5 bases and J gave up 6 bases; unmatched junction bases: 19. This CDR3 contains 19 residues. Germline values: CDR1 SGHTA, CDR2 FQGTGA. CDR3 in DNA: TGTGCCAGCAGCCCAGGGGCTTCTAGCGGGGGGTCCTGGGGCGATACGCAGTATTTT. It codes for CASSPGASSGGSWGDTQYF. The full variable domain, with the rest looked up from reference TRBV7-3 and TRBJ2-3, is GAGVSQTPSNKVTEKGKYVELRCDPISGHTALYWYRQSLGQGPEFLIYFQGTGAADDSGLPNDRFFAVRPEGSVSTLKIQRTERGDSAVYLCASSPGASSGGSWGDTQYFGPGTRLTVL.

The chain has TRBV5-4 and TRBJ1-3; 9 bases are a match to TRBD1. Losses at the gene ends were 0 bases for V and 3 bases for J; bases not matched to a gene: 7. The CDR3 totals 17 residues. Germline values: CDR1 SGHNT, CDR2 YYREEE (reference sequence). The CDR3 nucleotides read TGTGCCAGCAGCTTGGACATCCCGACAGGGGGTGGAAACACCATATATTTT. It translates to CASSLDIPTGGGNTIYF.

The CDR3 loop is CASSLEGKGNTEAFF. CDR3 in DNA: TGTGCCAGCAGCTTAGAGGGGAAGGGGAACACTGAAGCTTTCTTT. The chain joins TRBV7-2 to TRBJ1-1, with D tentatively TRBD1 (5 bases). CDR3 length equals 15 residues. Trimming shortened V by 1 base and J by 1 base, and 10 bases separated the two germline ends. Germline V lookup: CDR1 SGHTA, CDR2 FQGNSA.

J is TRBJ1-1 and V is TRBV6-5; tentative D call: TRBD1 (5 bases). Trimming took off 2 bases at V and 4 bases at J, with 14 bases between the two ends. The CDR3 length is 15 residues. The germline gives CDR1 MNHEY, CDR2 SVGAGI. CDR3 amino acids: CASSYGFSGGTEAFF. CDR3 DNA: TGTGCCAGCAGTTACGGGTTCTCGGGGGGCACTGAAGCTTTCTTT.

The chain carries TRBV6-2 or TRBV6-3 and TRBJ2-3, with D perhaps TRBD1 (6 bases). The CDR3 has 13 residues. V was cut by 6 bases and J by 8 bases, with 15 bases left in between. CDR1 is MNHEY, CDR2 SVGEGT, per germline. The CDR3 DNA follows: TGTGCCAGCAGCCCCACAGGGAGTATTACGCAGTATTTT. This gives the protein CASSPTGSITQYF.

The sample holds one count of this clone. The rearrangement links TRBV27 to TRBJ2-7; 10 positions match TRBD1. V lost 6 bases to trimming and J lost 4 bases; unmatched junction nucleotides: 9. This CDR3 has 15 amino acids. Germline CDR1 reads MNHEY; CDR2 reads SMNVEV (reference sequence). In DNA, the CDR3 is TGTGCCAGCAGCCAATGGGGACAGGGGATTTACGAGCAGTACTTC. It yields the protein CASSQWGQGIYEQYF.

The CDR3 region has the DNA TGTGCCACCAGCGCAACAGGTTCATATGGCTACACCTTC. Translation: CATSATGSYGYTF. This chain links TRBV15 with TRBJ1-2; weak D call: TRBD1 (5 bases). CDR1 is LNHNV and CDR2 is YYDKDF in the germline V gene (reference sequence). There are 13 residues in the CDR3. Trimming took 5 bases from V and 5 from J, leaving 12 bases between them. Full variable domain (remainder filled in from reference TRBV15 and TRBJ1-2): DAMVIQNPRYQVTQFGKPVTLSCSQTLNHNVMYWYQQKSSQAPKLLFHYYDKDFNNEADTPDNFQSRRPNTSFCFLDIRSPGLGDTAMYLCATSATGSYGYTFGSGTRLTVV.

The rearrangement links TRBV20-1 to TRBJ2-4, with D hard to call. Germline V gene data show CDR1 as DFQATT and CDR2 as SNEGSKA (reference sequence). CDR3 length equals 11 residues. Trimming removed 3 bases from V and 7 bases from J, with 7 bases in between. CDR3 nucleotides: TGCAGTGCTAGCAGTGATAACATTCAGTACTTC. This gives the protein CSASSDNIQYF.

This clone was seen a few times. The chain links TRBV5-1 to TRBJ2-5; tentative D call: TRBD1 (6 bases). The ends were cut back, 1 base at V and 3 bases at J, with 13 bases in the middle. Per the germline V gene, CDR1 is SGHRS and CDR2 is YFSETQ. This CDR3 region has 15 residues. CDR3 nucleotide sequence: TGCGCCAGCAGCTTGCAGGGGAGAGGGGAAGAGACCCAGTACTTC. Its protein is CASSLQGRGEETQYF.

In DNA form, the CDR3 reads TGCGCCAGCAGCTTCGAGCGGGTAGAGGTAGATACGCAGTATTTT. Amino acids: CASSFERVEVDTQYF. The chain employs TRBV5-1 and TRBJ2-3, with D maybe TRBD2 (6 bases). V lost 2 bases, J lost 5 bases, and 15 bases lay in between. The CDR3 totals 15 residues. Germline V gene data show CDR1 as SGHRS and CDR2 as YFSETQ.

This clone has a single count. The V call is TRBV14, the J call TRBJ1-1, with 8 bases that match TRBD1. CDR1 is SGHDN, CDR2 FVKESK, per germline. The CDR3 totals 16 residues. The V and J ends lost 4 bases and 1 base, in that order; junction bases with no gene match: 8. The CDR3 DNA is TGTGCCAGCAGCCTAAGAGGTGGGACAGGGAACACTGAAGCTTTCTTT. Translating it yields CASSLRGGTGNTEAFF. The variable domain in full, with the rest retrieved from reference TRBV14 and TRBJ1-1, is EAGVTQFPSHSVIEKGQTVTLRCDPISGHDNLYWYRRVMGKEIKFLLHFVKESKQDESGMPNNRFLAERTGGTYSTLKVQPAELEDSGVYFCASSLRGGTGNTEAFFGQGTRLTVV.

The chain couples TRBV30 to TRBJ1-3; weak D call: TRBD1 (6 bases). CDR1 and CDR2 from the germline V gene are GTSNPN and SVGIG (reference sequence). Trimming left V 1 base short and J 2 bases short, with 12 bases between. CDR3 length equals 15 residues. CDR3 residues: CAWSGGTGTGNTIYF. As DNA, the CDR3 is TGTGCCTGGAGTGGGGGCACAGGGACTGGAAACACCATATATTTT.

The chain employs TRBV18 and TRBJ2-1; perhaps TRBD2 as D (6 bases). The germline V gene has CDR1 KGHSH and CDR2 LQKENI. With 3 bases removed from V and 6 bases from J, the gap between germline ends came to 15 bases. The length of the CDR3 is 15 residues. The CDR3 sequence is CASSPVGLGANEQFF. CDR3 bases: TGTGCCAGCTCACCGGTGGGACTTGGGGCCAATGAGCAGTTCTTC.

This chain links TRBV27 with TRBJ1-6; TRBD1 aligns across 8 bases. The CDR3 loop spans 15 amino acids. With V trimmed by 3 bases and J by 8 bases, 6 bases remained unmatched. Germline V gene data show CDR1 as MNHEY and CDR2 as SMNVEV (reference sequence). The CDR3 reads CASSFLSQGDSPLHF. The CDR3 DNA sequence: TGTGCCAGCAGTTTTCTCTCACAGGGGGATTCACCCCTCCACTTT.

The V and J genes are TRBV4-3 and TRBJ2-7; 11 nucleotides align to TRBD2. Germline V CDR1 and CDR2: LGHNA, YSLEER. The CDR3 has 16 amino acids. V was clipped by 1 base and J by 4 bases; unmatched bases: 6. CDR3 amino acids: CASSQGLAGPFYEQYF. As DNA, the CDR3 is TGCGCCAGCAGCCAAGGACTAGCGGGGCCCTTTTACGAGCAGTACTTC.

V gene TRBV18 combines with J gene TRBJ1-2, with TRBD1 as a possible D gene (6 bases). The CDR3 loop spans 16 amino acids. Germline CDR1 and CDR2: KGHSH and LQKENI. Between the trimmed V and J ends, which lost 0 bases and 2 bases, there was a span of 13 bases. CDR3 protein: CASSPPLQGVNYGYTF. The CDR3 nucleotides read TGTGCCAGCTCACCACCGCTACAGGGAGTAAACTATGGCTACACCTTC.

This chain joins TRBV7-2 and TRBJ1-2, with 8 bases that match TRBD1. The CDR3 extends over 14 amino acids. Trimming cost V 5 bases and J 2 bases; bases outside gene matches: 4. Germline V lookup: CDR1 SGHTA, CDR2 FQGNSA. The CDR3 bases are TGTGCCAGCAGCCCCGGACAGGGCAACTATGGCTACACCTTC. Its translation is CASSPGQGNYGYTF.